These 3 T cell receptor beta chains originate from one sample sequenced in a study of blood T cells in healthy people across ages. Next came a second PCR, run for about 6 to 12 cycles, which used a sample-barcoded 5' primer along with a J-beta primer mix. TCRdb recomputed calls from the 5' RACE reads with MiXCR, one row per CDR3 protein. The repertoire consists of approximately 1,700,000 distinct CDR3 sequences, with about 39% occurring once and the leading ten covering 20% to 25%. Specimen: blood. These receptors were obtained from a human donor in good health.

This chain connects TRBV28 to TRBJ1-2, with 9 bases fitting TRBD1. The CDR3 has 13 amino acids. Per the germline V gene, CDR1 is MDHEN and CDR2 is SYDVKM. V trimming: 5 bases; J trimming: 7 bases; junction bases outside the gene matches: 5. DNA of the CDR3: TGTGCCAGCAGTCACAGGGGGCCCTCTGGCTACACCTTC. It encodes CASSHRGPSGYTF.

In this sample, this clonotype turned up a few times. The CDR3 bases are TGTGCCAGCAGCCAGACGTTAGGGACCGCCCTAGACAATGAGCAGTTCTTC. Translation gives CASSQTLGTALDNEQFF. The chain is built from TRBV7-9 and TRBJ2-1; either TRBD1 or TRBD2 may supply D (5 bases each). CDR3 size: 17 residues. The germline V and J ends were trimmed by 5 bases and 5 bases, with 22 bases remaining between them. CDR1 is SEHNR, CDR2 FQNEAQ, per germline (reference sequence).

This clonotype was observed a few times. The CDR3 loop is CSVRGQGNQPQHF. CDR3 coding DNA: TGCAGCGTTCGCGGACAGGGGAATCAGCCCCAGCATTTT. The chain has TRBV29-1 and TRBJ1-5; 9 positions match TRBD1. J gave up 4 bases and V 5 bases, and 3 bases lay outside the gene matches. The length of the CDR3 is 13 residues. Germline values: CDR1 SQVTM, CDR2 ANQGSEA.